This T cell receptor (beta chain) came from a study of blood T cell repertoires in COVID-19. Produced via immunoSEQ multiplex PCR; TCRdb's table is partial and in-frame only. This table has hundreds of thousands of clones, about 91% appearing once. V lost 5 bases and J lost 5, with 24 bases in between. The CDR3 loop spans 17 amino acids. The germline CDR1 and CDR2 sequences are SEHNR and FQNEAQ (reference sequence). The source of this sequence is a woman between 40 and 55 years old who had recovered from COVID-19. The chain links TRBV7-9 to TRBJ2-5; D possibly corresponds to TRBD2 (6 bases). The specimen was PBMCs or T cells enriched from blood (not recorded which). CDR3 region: CASSPGGEALRVETQYF. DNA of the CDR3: TGTGCCAGCAGCCCAGGCGGGGAGGCCCTCCGGGTGGAGACCCAGTACTTC.